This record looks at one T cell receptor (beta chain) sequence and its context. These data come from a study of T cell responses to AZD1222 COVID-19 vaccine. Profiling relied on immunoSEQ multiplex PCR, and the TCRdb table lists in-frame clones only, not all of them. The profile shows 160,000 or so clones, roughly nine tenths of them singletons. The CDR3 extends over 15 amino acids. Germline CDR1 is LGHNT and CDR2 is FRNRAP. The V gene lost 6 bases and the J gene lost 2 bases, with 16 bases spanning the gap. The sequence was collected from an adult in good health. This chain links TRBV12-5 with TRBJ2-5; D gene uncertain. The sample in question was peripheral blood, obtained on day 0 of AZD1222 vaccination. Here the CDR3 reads CASGTRTGSQETQYF. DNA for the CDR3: TGTGCTAGTGGCACGCGCACCGGGTCTCAAGAGACCCAGTACTTC.